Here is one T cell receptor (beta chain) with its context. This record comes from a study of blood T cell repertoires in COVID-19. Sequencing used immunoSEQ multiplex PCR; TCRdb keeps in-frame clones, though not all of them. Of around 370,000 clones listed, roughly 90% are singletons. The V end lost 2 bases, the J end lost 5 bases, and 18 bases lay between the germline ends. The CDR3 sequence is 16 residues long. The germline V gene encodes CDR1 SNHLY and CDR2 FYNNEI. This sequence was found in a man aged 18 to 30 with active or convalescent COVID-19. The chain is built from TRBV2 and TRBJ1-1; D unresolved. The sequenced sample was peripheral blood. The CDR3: CASSEIGTGLRTEAFF. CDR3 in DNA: TGTGCCAGCAGTGAAATTGGAACGGGTCTGCGAACTGAAGCTTTCTTT.